This T cell receptor beta chain derives from a study of cytomegalovirus exposure and HLA in healthy donors. The overall study: Of all 400 or so donors who were genotyped, around 79% belonged to the Caucasian-associated ancestry cluster. Study outcomes and limitations: Reportedly, a later analysis found an Asian-associated ancestry cluster had fewer N-insertions than the approximately 700-donor mean.

This clone appeared once. Antigen unknown. Both 60 Vbeta primers and 13 Jbeta primers went into the PCR. Measured with immunoSEQ multiplex PCR; TCRdb has only the in-frame clones, and not every one. The sample includes more than 200,000 clones, 75% to 80% of them seen just once. The CDR3 sequence is 15 residues long. Germline V lookup: CDR1 SGHRS, CDR2 YFSETQ. V dropped 2 bases and J dropped 4; count of bases not matched to a gene: 5. The specimen sequenced was PBMCs. J is TRBJ2-7 and V is TRBV5-1; TRBD2 matches at 11 bases. This clonotype was sampled from a male donor in good health and CMV-seronegative. CDR3 in amino acids: CASSLGSGRAYEQYF. CDR3 nucleotide sequence: TGCGCCAGCAGCTTAGGTAGCGGGAGGGCTTACGAGCAGTACTTC.